This T cell receptor (beta chain) was captured by sequencing in a study of OX40 agonist ivuxolimab in advanced cancers. The overall study: All patients had ivuxolimab intravenously every 2 weeks at 0.01 to 10 mg/kg.

The assay was immunoSEQ multiplex PCR, and TCRdb's table has in-frame clones only and misses some. The sample lists about 20,000 clones, roughly nine tenths occurring once. General study results and limits: Relative to CD4+ cells, CD8+ T cells on average had more expanded clones.

Germline V gene lookup returns CDR1 MNHEY and CDR2 SMNVEV (reference sequence). The CDR3 extends over 15 amino acids. The V and J ends lost 6 bases and 4 bases, in that order; junction bases with no gene match: 10. Sampled blood was obtained at baseline, cycle 4 day 1, and cycle 7 day 1. This clone appeared a single time. Antigen: not known. The material was CD4+ or CD8+ T cells sorted from blood, obtained in a trial of the OX40 agonist ivuxolimab. This sequence was found in an adult with an advanced solid tumor such as melanoma, head and neck, liver or kidney cancer. This chain links TRBV27 with TRBJ2-7, with 9 nucleotides matching TRBD1. CDR3 DNA: TGTGCCAGCAGCCCCTCCGGGACAGGGCTTTACGAGCAGTACTTC. Translated, it gives CASSPSGTGLYEQYF.